A selection of T cell receptor beta chains follows, all from one sample in a study of yellow fever vaccine responses in identical twins. A single record per CDR3 protein comes from TCRdb applying MiXCR to the RT-PCR reads. Of around 1,200 distinct CDR3 sequences listed, 86% were seen once; the top ten hold around a tenth. Sample: T cells from blood (PBMCs), unsorted or a sorted subset (not recorded which), taken before or after yellow fever vaccination (not recorded which). These receptors were taken from a woman aged 18-29 years who received the yellow fever vaccine. Each CDR3 is given with its conserved first and last residue. A D gene is named only where the DNA matches it firmly. Size tells how often a clone was seen (once, few, many) or the class of an expanded clone, and some rows leave it out.

J gene,V gene,clone size,D gene,CDR3 DNA,CDR3 protein
TRBJ1-2,TRBV10-3,.,.,TGTGCCATCAGCGCCGGGACACCCTATGGCTACACCTTC,CAISAGTPYGYTF
TRBJ2-7,TRBV18,.,.,TGTGCCAGCTCACCGAGACAGATAGACGAGCAGTACTTC,CASSPRQIDEQYF
TRBJ2-3,TRBV7-9,.,.,TGTGCCAGCAGCTTAGGACTATCGGGACCCGGGGGAGATACGCAGTATTTT,CASSLGLSGPGGDTQYF
TRBJ1-1,TRBV15,.,.,TGTGCCACGCAGGTGGGGCAGGGAAGGCTGAACACTGAAGCTTTCTTT,CATQVGQGRLNTEAFF
TRBJ1-2,TRBV4-3,once,.,TGCGCCAGCAGCCAAGTCGGAGTGACAGGCCCGTATGGCTACACCTTC,CASSQVGVTGPYGYTF
TRBJ1-1,TRBV12-3/TRBV12-4,once,.,TGTGCCAGCAGTTTGGGCGGACAGTACACTGAAGCTTTCTTT,CASSLGGQYTEAFF
TRBJ1-1,TRBV10-3,.,.,TGTGCCACCCTAGTGAACACTGAAGCTTTCTTT,CATLVNTEAFF
TRBJ2-3,TRBV6-1,.,.,TGTGCCAGCAGCCGCTCCTACAGCACAGATACGCAGTATTTT,CASSRSYSTDTQYF
TRBJ1-4,TRBV11-1,.,.,TGTGCCATCCCGGGCAGGGATAATGAAAAACTGTTTTTT,CAIPGRDNEKLFF
TRBJ2-3,TRBV15,.,.,TGTGCCACCAGCAGAGCGGCAGGGGCGCGAGATACGCAGTATTTT,CATSRAAGARDTQYF
TRBJ2-7,TRBV10-1,.,.,TGCGCCAGCAGTCCCCGACGGGAAGGCTCCTACGAGCAGTACTTC,CASSPRREGSYEQYF
TRBJ1-2,TRBV4-1,few,TRBD1,TGCGCCAGCAGCCAAGAGACAGGGGAGTACGGCTACACCTTC,CASSQETGEYGYTF
TRBJ2-1,TRBV11-1,.,.,TGTGCCAGCAGCTTTGGGACCAGGGATGAGCAGTTCTTC,CASSFGTRDEQFF
TRBJ1-2,TRBV6-2/TRBV6-3,few,TRBD1,TGTGCCAGCAGTTACACCGGGACAGGGGGTAGTAACTATGGCTACACCTTC,CASSYTGTGGSNYGYTF
TRBJ2-3,TRBV4-3,.,.,TGCGCCAGCAGCCAAGATTGGGGGGGCGGCGATACGCAGTATTTT,CASSQDWGGGDTQYF
TRBJ2-3,TRBV11-1,.,.,TGTGCCAGCAGCAATACCGGGACAACGAATCGGGATACGCAGTATTTT,CASSNTGTTNRDTQYF
TRBJ2-1,TRBV15,.,.,TGTGCCACCAGCACGCCGAGGCCCTACAATGAGCAGTTCTTC,CATSTPRPYNEQFF
TRBJ2-1,TRBV10-3,.,TRBD2,TGTGCCACCCGGGGACTAGCGGGAGTCTCCAACTTAGGCAATGAGCAGTTCTTC,CATRGLAGVSNLGNEQFF
TRBJ2-7,TRBV15,.,TRBD1,TGTGCCACCAGCAGAAGAACAGGGGACTACGAGCAGTACTTC,CATSRRTGDYEQYF
TRBJ2-1,TRBV11-1,.,TRBD2,TGTGCCAGCAGCCCTCGGACTAGCGGGGGTAAAAGTCAGTTCTTC,CASSPRTSGGKSQFF
TRBJ1-4,TRBV5-5,few,TRBD1,TGTGCCAGCAGCTTGTACAGGGGAGGTGAAAAACTGTTTTTT,CASSLYRGGEKLFF
TRBJ1-2,TRBV4-1,.,.,TGCGCCAGCAGCCAAGTTCCAGGGGTCGGCTATGGCTACACCTTC,CASSQVPGVGYGYTF
TRBJ2-7,TRBV13,few,.,TGTGCCAGCAGCTTAACCTTCGACCCAACAATGACCTACGAGCAGTACTTC,CASSLTFDPTMTYEQYF
TRBJ2-2,TRBV7-9,.,.,TGTGCCAGCAGGGACTTGCGGATCTCCATAAACACCGGGGAGCTGTTTTTT,CASRDLRISINTGELFF
TRBJ2-1,TRBV5-1,once,.,TGCGCCAGCAGCTTGGGATTAGCATACAATGAGCAGTTCTTC,CASSLGLAYNEQFF
TRBJ2-3,TRBV6-4,once,.,TGTGCCAGCAGTGACAGGGGAAGCACAGATACGCAGTATTTT,CASSDRGSTDTQYF
TRBJ1-1,TRBV6-1,once,.,TGTGCCAGCAGTCGGATCTCTATGAACACTGAAGCTTTCTTT,CASSRISMNTEAFF
TRBJ1-1,TRBV5-4,.,TRBD1,TGTGCCAGCAGCCCACCGGGACAGGGCTACACTGAAGCTTTCTTT,CASSPPGQGYTEAFF
TRBJ2-5,TRBV11-3,.,.,TGTGCCAGCAGCGAGGGACCGCGGGAGACCCAGTACTTC,CASSEGPRETQYF
TRBJ2-1,TRBV18,once,.,TGTGCCAGCTCACCCTGGGAGGCCAGGGGGGATGAGCAGTTCTTC,CASSPWEARGDEQFF
TRBJ1-1,TRBV6-1,few,.,TGTGCCAGCGAATTACAAAGGAACACTGAAGCTTTCTTT,CASELQRNTEAFF
TRBJ2-5,TRBV20-1,.,TRBD2,TGCAGTGCTCGCTTGCCGGGGCTAGCGGGCTTCCAAGAGACCCAGTACTTC,CSARLPGLAGFQETQYF
TRBJ2-1,TRBV10-3,.,TRBD2,TGTGCCATCAGATCCCAGGCAGGGACTAGCGGGGGAAATGAGCAGTTCTTC,CAIRSQAGTSGGNEQFF
TRBJ1-6,TRBV6-2/TRBV6-3,.,.,TGTGCCAGCAGTTACTCCAGGGGCGATGCGTGGCGACCCCTTAATTCACCCCTCCACTTT,CASSYSRGDAWRPLNSPLHF
TRBJ2-3,TRBV2,.,.,TGTGCCAGCAGTGAAGAGGGGGGAACGCAGTATTTT,CASSEEGGTQYF
TRBJ2-1,TRBV15,.,.,TGTGCCACCAGCAGAGGAGGAGGAAATGAGCAGTTCTTC,CATSRGGGNEQFF
TRBJ2-1,TRBV4-1,.,TRBD2,TGCGCCAGCAGCCAAATGGGACGGGGGGACAATGAGCAGTTCTTC,CASSQMGRGDNEQFF
TRBJ2-7,TRBV29-1,once,.,TGCAGCGTTGTATTTGGGGCACCGTACACCTACGAGCAGTACTTC,CSVVFGAPYTYEQYF
TRBJ2-1,TRBV12-5,once,.,TGTGCTAGTGGTTTCGGTCCGGGGTGGGTGTTCTTC,CASGFGPGWVFF
TRBJ2-7,TRBV3-1,.,TRBD1,TGTGCCAGCAGCCGGCCCGGGACAGGGCCAATTTACGAGCAGTACTTC,CASSRPGTGPIYEQYF
TRBJ2-1,TRBV2,.,TRBD2,TGTGCCAGCACGGGGGGAGCCTACAATGAGCAGTTCTTC,CASTGGAYNEQFF
TRBJ2-3,TRBV4-3,once,.,TGCGCCAGCAGCCAAGATAACGTGGGGGCAGATACGCAGTATTTT,CASSQDNVGADTQYF